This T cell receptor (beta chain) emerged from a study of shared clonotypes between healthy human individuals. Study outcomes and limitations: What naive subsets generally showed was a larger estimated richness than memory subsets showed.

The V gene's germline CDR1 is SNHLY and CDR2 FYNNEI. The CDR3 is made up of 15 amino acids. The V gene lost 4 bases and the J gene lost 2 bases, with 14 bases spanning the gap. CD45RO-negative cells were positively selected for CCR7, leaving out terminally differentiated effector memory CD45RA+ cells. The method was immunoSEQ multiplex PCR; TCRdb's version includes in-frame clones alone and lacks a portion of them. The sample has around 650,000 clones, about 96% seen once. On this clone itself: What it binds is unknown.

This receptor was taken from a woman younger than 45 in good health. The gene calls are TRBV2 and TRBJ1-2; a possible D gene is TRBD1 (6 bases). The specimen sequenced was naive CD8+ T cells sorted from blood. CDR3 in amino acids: CASSGMTGSNYGYTF. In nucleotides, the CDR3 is TGTGCCAGCAGTGGTATGACAGGCTCCAACTATGGCTACACCTTC.